The 9 T cell receptor beta chains given below trace back to one sample, sequenced in a study of spatial heterogeneity in lung cancer. TCRdb redid the calling of the 5' RACE reads with MiXCR, one entry per CDR3 protein. The repertoire includes about 70,000 distinct CDR3 sequences, over 7% of them detected once, and under 2.5% sits in the top ten. Time point given: blood at routine non-recurrence follow-up after resection. Sequences were derived from PBMCs, sampled at follow-up. The origin of the receptors is a female donor with early-stage non-small cell lung cancer.

In this sample, this clonotype turned up many times. This chain joins TRBV29-1 and TRBJ2-2, with 11 bases identical to TRBD2. The CDR3 length is 16 residues. From germline, CDR1 is SQVTM and CDR2 ANQGSEA. J lost 3 bases, V lost 4 bases, and 7 bases had no gene match. The CDR3 is CSVATLGLADTGELFF. CDR3 coding DNA: TGCAGCGTTGCTACTTTGGGACTAGCGGACACCGGGGAGCTGTTTTTT.

In this sample, this clonotype turned up many times. The chain has TRBV11-2 and TRBJ2-1, with TRBD2 matching over 8 bases. With V trimmed by 6 bases and J by 0 bases, 10 bases remained unmatched. Germline V gene lookup returns CDR1 SGHAT and CDR2 FQNNGV. The CDR3 length is 17 residues. In DNA form, the CDR3 reads TGTGCCAGCAGATCCATAGCGGGATTACGCTCCTACAATGAGCAGTTCTTC. It specifies CASRSIAGLRSYNEQFF.

This clonotype was counted many times. Sequence at one end of the junction differs from germline and may be a read error. This sequence joins TRBV7-9 and TRBJ2-7, with 7 bases fitting TRBD1. The CDR3 covers 15 residues. Germline V gene sequence: CDR1 SEHNR, CDR2 FQNEAQ (reference sequence). In nucleotides, the CDR3 is TGTGCCAACAGCGATTTTACCGGGACAGCCTACGAGCAGTACTTC. It encodes CANSDFTGTAYEQYF.

The V and J genes are TRBV15 and TRBJ2-1; 10 nucleotides match TRBD2. V shed 5 bases and J 4 bases; nucleotides not matched to a gene: 5. The CDR3 has 15 amino acids. Germline V gene data show CDR1 as LNHNV and CDR2 as YYDKDF (reference sequence). CDR3 in amino acids: CATSPRTSGYNEQFF. The CDR3 DNA is TGTGCCACCAGCCCCAGGACTAGCGGTTACAATGAGCAGTTCTTC.

A few counts support this clonotype. A junction boundary mismatches the germline segment, possibly from a read error. V is TRBV5-5 and J is TRBJ2-1, with a possible D match to TRBD2 (6 bases). Germline loops: CDR1 SGHKS, CDR2 YYEKEE (reference sequence). The CDR3 sequence is 16 residues long. This CDR3 is CASNLSGGRPWDEQFF. In DNA form, the CDR3 reads TGTGCCAGCAACTTGTCCGGGGGACGCCCTTGGGATGAGCAGTTCTTC.

This clonotype turned up a few times. CDR3 sequence: CATSDSTGSYEQFF. The CDR3 DNA follows: TGTGCCACCAGTGATTCGACCGGGAGCTATGAGCAGTTCTTC. The chain recombines TRBV24-1 with TRBJ2-1, with a tentative D call TRBD2 (6 bases). This CDR3 has 14 amino acids. V was clipped by 2 bases and J by 8 bases, with 12 bases between them. The germline V gene encodes CDR1 KGHDR and CDR2 SFDVKD.

In this sample, this clonotype turned up a few times. The chain employs TRBV24-1 and TRBJ2-5; D is undetermined. CDR1 is KGHDR, CDR2 SFDVKD, per germline. The V gene lost 2 bases and the J gene lost 0 bases, with 3 bases spanning the gap. The CDR3 consists of 13 residues. For the CDR3, the DNA is TGTGCCACCAGTGATTCGTACCAAGAGACCCAGTACTTC. Protein product: CATSDSYQETQYF.

This clonotype was detected many times. J is TRBJ2-3 and V is TRBV28; possibly TRBD1 for D (6 bases). V was cut by 5 bases and J by 1 base, with 13 bases left in between. Germline values: CDR1 MDHEN, CDR2 SYDVKM. The CDR3 loop spans 15 amino acids. Here the CDR3 DNA reads TGTGCCAGCAGTCCCTACAGGGCCGGCACAGATACGCAGTATTTT. Translating it yields CASSPYRAGTDTQYF.

This clonotype was seen once. The rearrangement joins TRBV12-3 or TRBV12-4 to TRBJ2-7; 10 bases line up with TRBD2. Losses at the gene ends were 5 bases for V and 7 bases for J; bases not matched to a gene: 8. The CDR3 length is 14 residues. CDR3 sequence: CASSRSSGSGEQYF. In nucleotides, the CDR3 is TGTGCCAGCAGTCGGTCTAGCGGGAGCGGAGAGCAGTACTTC.